This is a list of T cell receptor beta chains from one sample in a study of T cell responses to AZD1222 COVID-19 vaccine. This table comes from immunoSEQ multiplex PCR, and its TCRdb copy is limited to in-frame clones, with some not included. The repertoire holds under 75,000 clones, with about 90% as singletons. Material: peripheral blood, obtained on day 0 of AZD1222 vaccination. The receptor set was obtained from an adult in good health. CDR3s include the opening cysteine and the closing phenylalanine or tryptophan. D genes are given only for firm matches. Where a row states a size, it is once, few, many or the class of an expanded clone; other rows omit it.

v_gene: TRBV11-1
d_gene: NA
j_gene: TRBJ1-4
abundance: once
CDR3aa: CASSTPQSGEKLFF
CDR3nt: TGTGCCAGCAGCACACCTCAGTCGGGTGAAAAACTGTTTTTT

v_gene: TRBV4-3
d_gene: TRBD1
j_gene: TRBJ2-7
abundance: medium-sized
CDR3aa: CASSQEAVGTGGLYEQYF
CDR3nt: TGCGCCAGCAGCCAAGAGGCGGTGGGGACAGGGGGTCTCTACGAGCAGTACTTC

v_gene: TRBV30
d_gene: NA
j_gene: TRBJ1-3
abundance: NA
CDR3aa: CAWSTGSSGNTIYF
CDR3nt: TGTGCCTGGAGCACAGGTTCCTCTGGAAACACCATATATTTT

v_gene: TRBV15
d_gene: TRBD1
j_gene: TRBJ1-1
abundance: NA
CDR3aa: CATTGYQGVGTEAFF
CDR3nt: TGTGCCACCACCGGGTACCAGGGGGTAGGTACTGAAGCTTTCTTT

v_gene: TRBV4-2
d_gene: NA
j_gene: TRBJ2-1
abundance: NA
CDR3aa: CASSQGGGESYNEQFF
CDR3nt: TGTGCCAGCAGCCAAGGGGGCGGGGAATCCTACAATGAGCAGTTCTTC

v_gene: TRBV11-1
d_gene: TRBD1
j_gene: TRBJ1-1
abundance: NA
CDR3aa: CASVGQGLNTEAFF
CDR3nt: TGTGCCAGCGTAGGACAGGGTTTGAACACTGAAGCTTTCTTT

v_gene: TRBV6-5
d_gene: NA
j_gene: TRBJ1-6
abundance: NA
CDR3aa: CASSYAREPLHF
CDR3nt: TGTGCCAGCAGTTACGCGAGAGAACCCCTCCACTTT

v_gene: TRBV5-1
d_gene: TRBD1
j_gene: TRBJ2-7
abundance: NA
CDR3aa: CASSLETGGYNEQYF
CDR3nt: TGCGCCAGCAGCTTAGAGACAGGGGGCTACAACGAGCAGTACTTC

v_gene: TRBV5-1
d_gene: TRBD1
j_gene: TRBJ1-1
abundance: once
CDR3aa: CASSPLTGSFTEAFF
CDR3nt: TGCGCCAGCAGTCCCTTGACAGGGAGTTTCACTGAAGCTTTCTTT

v_gene: TRBV7-9
d_gene: TRBD1
j_gene: TRBJ1-2
abundance: NA
CDR3aa: CASSSGGQGPAYANGYTF
CDR3nt: TGTGCCAGCAGCTCGGGTGGACAGGGGCCGGCTTATGCGAATGGCTACACCTTC

v_gene: TRBV4-1
d_gene: TRBD1
j_gene: TRBJ1-2
abundance: NA
CDR3aa: CASSHNQGAQGYTF
CDR3nt: TGCGCCAGCAGCCACAACCAGGGGGCGCAGGGCTACACCTTC

v_gene: TRBV6-5
d_gene: NA
j_gene: TRBJ1-6
abundance: NA
CDR3aa: CASGGFRIHNLHF
CDR3nt: TGTGCCAGCGGCGGTTTTAGAATTCATAACCTCCACTTT

v_gene: TRBV7-2
d_gene: TRBD1
j_gene: TRBJ1-1
abundance: NA
CDR3aa: CASSLIQGAEAFF
CDR3nt: TGTGCCAGCAGCTTAATACAGGGGGCTGAAGCTTTCTTT

v_gene: TRBV9
d_gene: NA
j_gene: TRBJ1-1
abundance: NA
CDR3aa: CASSVSPMNTEAFF
CDR3nt: TGTGCCAGCAGCGTAAGCCCAATGAACACTGAAGCTTTCTTT

v_gene: TRBV3-1/TRBV3-2
d_gene: NA
j_gene: TRBJ1-6
abundance: NA
CDR3aa: CASSQRQLDRTINSPLHF
CDR3nt: TGTGCCAGCAGCCAAAGACAACTGGATAGGACGATTAATTCACCCCTCCACTTT

v_gene: TRBV30
d_gene: TRBD2
j_gene: TRBJ2-3
abundance: NA
CDR3aa: CAWSRLAGVSDTQYF
CDR3nt: TGTGCCTGGAGCCGACTAGCGGGAGTTTCAGATACGCAGTATTTT

v_gene: TRBV13
d_gene: NA
j_gene: TRBJ1-1
abundance: NA
CDR3aa: CASSLDSASEAFF
CDR3nt: TGTGCCAGCAGCTTAGATTCCGCCAGTGAAGCTTTCTTT

v_gene: TRBV28
d_gene: NA
j_gene: TRBJ2-7
abundance: once
CDR3aa: CASMPGLLTYEQYF
CDR3nt: TGTGCCAGCATGCCGGGACTCCTAACCTACGAGCAGTACTTC

v_gene: TRBV19
d_gene: NA
j_gene: TRBJ1-3
abundance: NA
CDR3aa: CASSVGSGNTIYF
CDR3nt: TGTGCCAGTAGTGTCGGCTCTGGAAACACCATATATTTT

v_gene: TRBV11-1
d_gene: TRBD1
j_gene: TRBJ2-7
abundance: NA
CDR3aa: CASSLGQGGYEQYF
CDR3nt: TGTGCCAGCAGCCTTGGACAGGGGGGATACGAGCAGTACTTC

v_gene: TRBV4-1
d_gene: TRBD1
j_gene: TRBJ1-1
abundance: NA
CDR3aa: CASSHLPGQGVAEAFF
CDR3nt: TGCGCCAGCAGCCACCTCCCGGGACAGGGGGTCGCTGAAGCTTTCTTT

v_gene: TRBV7-8
d_gene: NA
j_gene: TRBJ2-2
abundance: NA
CDR3aa: CASSATEPRNTGELFF
CDR3nt: TGTGCCAGCAGTGCGACAGAGCCAAGGAACACCGGGGAGCTGTTTTTT

v_gene: TRBV6-5
d_gene: NA
j_gene: TRBJ1-4
abundance: NA
CDR3aa: CASSYSTDGGGEKLFF
CDR3nt: TGTGCCAGCAGTTACTCGACGGACGGTGGAGGTGAAAAACTGTTTTTT

v_gene: TRBV6-5
d_gene: NA
j_gene: TRBJ1-3
abundance: NA
CDR3aa: CASSYRPGAGNTIYF
CDR3nt: TGTGCCAGCAGTTACCGACCGGGGGCTGGAAACACCATATATTTT

v_gene: TRBV4-3
d_gene: TRBD2
j_gene: TRBJ2-1
abundance: NA
CDR3aa: CASSQELAGKYNEQFF
CDR3nt: TGCGCCAGCAGCCAAGAGCTAGCGGGGAAGTACAATGAGCAGTTCTTC

v_gene: TRBV7-9
d_gene: TRBD1
j_gene: TRBJ1-2
abundance: NA
CDR3aa: CASSSRDRGRNYGYTF
CDR3nt: TGTGCCAGCAGCTCAAGGGACAGGGGGCGAAACTATGGCTACACCTTC

v_gene: TRBV5-8
d_gene: TRBD2
j_gene: TRBJ2-1
abundance: NA
CDR3aa: CASSRLKTSGRNEQFF
CDR3nt: TGTGCCAGCAGCCGATTAAAGACTAGCGGGAGGAATGAGCAGTTCTTC

v_gene: TRBV6-5
d_gene: TRBD1
j_gene: TRBJ1-2
abundance: NA
CDR3aa: CASSWGTGSYYGYTF
CDR3nt: TGTGCCAGCAGTTGGGGGACAGGGAGCTACTATGGCTACACCTTC

v_gene: TRBV6-2/TRBV6-3
d_gene: NA
j_gene: TRBJ2-2
abundance: NA
CDR3aa: CASSSGLNTGELFF
CDR3nt: TGTGCCAGCAGTTCGGGACTTAACACCGGGGAGCTGTTTTTT

v_gene: TRBV11-2
d_gene: TRBD1
j_gene: TRBJ1-1
abundance: NA
CDR3aa: CASSLGGTGSSEAFF
CDR3nt: TGTGCCAGCAGCTTAGGGGGGACAGGGAGCTCTGAAGCTTTCTTT

v_gene: TRBV5-1
d_gene: NA
j_gene: TRBJ2-3
abundance: NA
CDR3aa: CASSLEGRASTDTQYF
CDR3nt: TGCGCCAGCAGCTTGGAAGGCAGAGCTAGCACAGATACGCAGTATTTT

v_gene: TRBV30
d_gene: TRBD1
j_gene: TRBJ1-4
abundance: NA
CDR3aa: CAWSGLDREGEKLFF
CDR3nt: TGTGCCTGGAGTGGCCTGGACAGGGAAGGGGAAAAACTGTTTTTT

v_gene: TRBV9
d_gene: TRBD1
j_gene: TRBJ1-6
abundance: NA
CDR3aa: CASSYTGGDNSPLHF
CDR3nt: TGTGCCAGCAGCTATACAGGGGGGGATAATTCACCCCTCCACTTT

v_gene: TRBV4-2
d_gene: TRBD2
j_gene: TRBJ2-2
abundance: NA
CDR3aa: CASSSGRRTRDTGELFF
CDR3nt: TGTGCCAGCAGTTCTGGGCGCCGGACTAGAGACACCGGGGAGCTGTTTTTT

v_gene: TRBV13
d_gene: TRBD1
j_gene: TRBJ1-1
abundance: many
CDR3aa: CASSTLTGATEAFF
CDR3nt: TGTGCCAGCAGCACCCTGACAGGGGCCACTGAAGCTTTCTTT

v_gene: TRBV2
d_gene: TRBD1
j_gene: TRBJ1-3
abundance: NA
CDR3aa: CASMGQVTGNTIYF
CDR3nt: TGTGCCAGCATGGGACAGGTGACTGGAAACACCATATATTTT

v_gene: TRBV5-5
d_gene: NA
j_gene: TRBJ2-1
abundance: NA
CDR3aa: CASSSLVSYNEQFF
CDR3nt: TGTGCCAGCAGCTCCTTAGTTTCCTACAATGAGCAGTTCTTC